This TCR beta chain was profiled in a study of shared clonotypes between healthy human individuals. As for the study in general: For every donor, three CD4 naive, three CD4 memory, two CD8 naive and one CD8 memory plates were used.

Study conclusions and caveats: Roughly 5% of naive CD4 clonotypes were shared across four donors.

Per the original data handling: Junction-only immunoSEQ data arrived without quality scores, meaning filtering differed. TCRdb's copy holds only in-frame clones and misses some; the assay was immunoSEQ multiplex PCR. D and trimming come from the DNA, and the V and J calls and clone size come from that table. The sample holds over a million clones; about 76% are singletons and the top ten take about 1.4%. Looked up from germline, CDR1 is SEHNR and CDR2 is FQNEAQ (reference sequence). V was shortened by 0 bases and J by 6 bases, with 9 bases between the two germline ends. The CDR3 contains 13 residues. As to this clone: Its antigen is still unknown.

This receptor was identified in a man younger than 35 in good health. The sequencing sample was made of memory CD4+ T cells sorted from blood. Noted subset: CD45RA-negative fraction. V gene TRBV7-9 combines with J gene TRBJ2-7, with D hard to call. The CDR3 bases are TGTGCCAGCAGCTTAGCTTCTAGTTCCGAGCAGTACTTC. Translation: CASSLASSSEQYF.